This T cell receptor beta chain is drawn from a study of identical twins. Study-level findings and limits: The study found excess low generation probability among twin-shared out-of-frame alpha sequences. Insertions were fewer in abundant cord blood beta clonotypes, whereas memory repertoires showed none of this pattern.

This CDR3 spans 14 amino acids. V was clipped by 2 bases and J by 3 bases; unmatched bases: 2. CDR1 and CDR2 (germline): SGHRS, YFSETQ. Of note for this clonotype: What it recognizes is unknown.

TCRdb recomputed calls from the 5' RACE reads with MiXCR, one row per CDR3 protein. This table has a few hundred thousand distinct CDR3 sequences, approximately 10% appearing once. This clonotype was obtained from a woman in her 50s in good health. This chain connects TRBV5-1 to TRBJ2-5; TRBD1 matches at 9 bases. The sample consisted of naive T cells sorted from blood. In DNA form, the CDR3 reads TGCGCCAGCAGCTTCTGGACAGGGGAAGAGACCCAGTACTTC. Protein: CASSFWTGEETQYF.